Below are 5 T cell receptor beta chains sequenced from a single sample in a study of low-dose radiotherapy and immunotherapy resistance in tumors. Both TCRalpha and TCRbeta chains were reverse transcribed with V-gene-specific primers. It was with a constant-region primer and a V-primer adapter that TCRs were amplified over about 20 PCR cycles. TCRdb called the reads again in MiXCR, with one record for every CDR3 protein. The sample consists of tens of thousands of distinct CDR3 sequences, roughly a sixth of them appearing once. Documented time point: before trial treatment. Sequenced material: PBMCs, taken before treatment. The receptors derive from a male donor with prostate cancer.

Many counts were recorded for this clonotype. This sequence joins TRBV27 and TRBJ2-1; unclear D gene. This CDR3 contains 15 residues. V shed 3 bases and J shed 0 bases, with 9 bases lying between them. Germline V CDR1 and CDR2: MNHEY, SMNVEV (reference sequence). In nucleotides, the CDR3 is TGTGCCAGCAGTTTCCAGGCTAGCTCCTACAATGAGCAGTTCTTC. This codes for CASSFQASSYNEQFF.

This clonotype was counted at least ten times. The chain links TRBV5-5 to TRBJ2-3; possible D gene TRBD2, 6 bases. CDR1 is SGHKS, CDR2 YYEKEE, per germline (reference sequence). V was pared by 6 bases and J by 6 bases, with 14 bases between. The CDR3 runs 13 residues. The CDR3 DNA reads TGTGCCAGCACCCCCACGGGGGAGGATACGCAGTATTTT. Amino acid sequence: CASTPTGEDTQYF.

This chain links TRBV19 with TRBJ1-2, with a weak D call TRBD1 (6 bases). Trimming took 3 bases from V and 4 from J, leaving 15 bases between them. The CDR3 extends over 15 amino acids. Germline V gives CDR1 LNHDA, CDR2 SQIVND (reference sequence). For the CDR3, the DNA is TGTGCCAGTAGTATCCTCCTGGACAGCTTCTATGGCTACACCTTC. Amino acids: CASSILLDSFYGYTF. Full variable domain (rest looked up from reference TRBV19 and TRBJ1-2): DGGITQSPKYLFRKEGQNVTLSCEQNLNHDAMYWYRQDPGQGLRLIYYSQIVNDFQKGDIAEGYSVSREKKESFPLTVTSAQKNPTAFYLCASSILLDSFYGYTFGSGTRLTVV.

The chain joins TRBV5-4 to TRBJ2-6; 7 positions agree with TRBD2. The junction had 9 bases not matched to a gene; V was cut back by 4 bases and J by 2 bases. CDR3 length equals 17 residues. CDR1 is SGHNT, CDR2 YYREEE, per germline (reference sequence). The chain's CDR3 is CASSLGGRAPGANVLTF. Written as DNA, the CDR3 is TGTGCCAGCAGCCTTGGGGGGAGGGCCCCTGGGGCCAACGTCCTGACTTTC.

At least ten counts were recorded for this clonotype. The CDR3 protein is CASSRREGSTYEQYF. The CDR3 bases are TGTGCCAGCAGCCGGAGAGAGGGCAGTACGTACGAGCAGTACTTC. The chain couples TRBV14 to TRBJ2-7; tentatively, D is TRBD2 (5 bases). CDR3 length: 15 residues. Germline V lookup: CDR1 SGHDN, CDR2 FVKESK. V was pared by 4 bases and J by 4 bases, with 17 bases between.